One sample yielded the 27 T cell receptor beta chains listed below, sequenced in a study of blood T cells in healthy people across ages. It was with a sample-barcoded 5' primer and a J-beta primer mix that a second PCR of about 6 to 12 cycles was run. TCRdb recomputed calls from the 5' RACE reads with MiXCR, one row per CDR3 protein. The sample carries about 570,000 distinct CDR3 sequences, approximately 27% recorded once. The sample comprised blood. These receptors were taken from a woman between 65 and 79 years old in good health.

The chain has TRBV5-1 and TRBJ1-2; the match to TRBD1 covers 10 bases. Germline V gene lookup returns CDR1 SGHRS and CDR2 YFSETQ. V trimming: 4 bases; J trimming: 8 bases; junction bases outside the gene matches: 14. CDR3 size: 16 residues. The CDR3 here is CASSIGQGDLSGGYTF. In DNA, the CDR3 is TGCGCCAGCAGCATCGGACAGGGGGACTTATCAGGAGGCTACACCTTC.

The chain combines TRBV20-1 with TRBJ1-6, with D perhaps TRBD1 (6 bases). V was clipped by 1 base and J by 3 bases, with 25 bases between them. The germline CDR1 and CDR2 sequences are DFQATT and SNEGSKA (reference sequence). The CDR3 contains 20 residues. This chain's CDR3 is CSARARPGDRKYFYNSPLHF. The CDR3, as DNA: TGCAGTGCTAGAGCCCGCCCCGGAGACAGGAAATATTTCTATAATTCACCCCTCCACTTT.

There are a few counts of this clonotype. V and J are TRBV7-9 and TRBJ1-3, with unresolved D. Trimming stripped 3 bases from V and 0 bases from J, with 12 bases between. The CDR3 is made up of 16 amino acids. CDR1 SEHNR and CDR2 FQNEAQ come from the germline V gene (reference sequence). The CDR3 loop reads CASSFFEALSGNTIYF. CDR3 bases: TGTGCCAGCAGCTTCTTTGAAGCCCTCTCTGGAAACACCATATATTTT.

V and J are TRBV2 and TRBJ2-5; no clear D gene. The CDR3 runs to 14 residues. Germline loops: CDR1 SNHLY, CDR2 FYNNEI. Trimming cost V 4 bases and J 5 bases, with 14 bases left between them. In DNA, the CDR3 is TGTGCCAGCAGTGGTGACCGGTCGACGGAGACCCAGTACTTC. Protein product: CASSGDRSTETQYF.

With regard to this clonotype: One end of the junction does not line up with germline, which may come from a read error. The chain carries TRBV4-3 and TRBJ1-4, with D perhaps matching TRBD1 (6 bases). The CDR3 sequence is 14 residues long. In germline, CDR1 is LGHNA, CDR2 YSLEER. This chain's CDR3 is CACSQQRGREKLFF. The CDR3 bases are TGCGCCTGCAGCCAACAGAGGGGGAGGGAAAAACTGTTTTTT.

J is TRBJ2-6 and V is TRBV7-2; D not resolved. The CDR3 contains 15 residues. With 1 base removed from V and 2 bases from J, the gap between germline ends came to 6 bases. CDR1 is SGHTA, CDR2 FQGNSA, per germline. The CDR3 DNA is TGTGCCAGCAGCTTAGGCCCACCTGGGGCCAACGTCCTGACTTTC. It is translated as CASSLGPPGANVLTF.

The chain recombines TRBV15 with TRBJ1-1; a weak D match, TRBD1 (5 bases). V was pared by 3 bases and J by 6 bases, with 14 bases between. CDR3 length: 14 residues. CDR1 is LNHNV and CDR2 is YYDKDF in the germline V gene (reference sequence). The CDR3 DNA follows: TGTGCCACCAGCAGCATTGAGCCAGGGTCTGAAGCTTTCTTT. Translating it yields CATSSIEPGSEAFF.

J is TRBJ2-5 and V is TRBV29-1, with a weak D call TRBD1 (6 bases). The CDR3 has 12 residues. In germline, CDR1 is SQVTM, CDR2 ANQGSEA. The CDR3 reads CRGADPQETQYF. CDR3 sequence (DNA): TGCAGGGGGGCAGATCCACAAGAGACCCAGTACTTC.

The V gene is TRBV10-2, the J gene TRBJ2-5; D is possibly TRBD1 (5 bases). Near its end, the DNA agrees better with TRBJ2-1, so the J call may be wrong. Germline assignment: CDR1 WSHSY and CDR2 SAAADI. This CDR3 region has 12 residues. Here the CDR3 DNA reads TGCGCCAGCGAGAAGACAGCCAATGAGCAGTTCTTC. It codes for CASEKTANEQFF.

The chain couples TRBV30 to TRBJ1-1; D is uncertain. Germline CDR1 GTSNPN, CDR2 SVGIG (reference sequence). Trimming stripped 4 bases from V and 9 bases from J, with 18 bases between. The CDR3 sequence is 13 residues long. The CDR3 DNA follows: TGTGCCTGGACCCCCTCCCCTTCGCATAAAGCTTTCTTT. Amino acids: CAWTPSPSHKAFF.

This clonotype came up a few times. The V gene is TRBV6-2 or TRBV6-3, the J gene TRBJ2-7; D is unclear. V lost 4 bases to trimming and J lost 4 bases, with 23 bases between them. This CDR3 is 17 amino acids long. CDR1 is MNHEY and CDR2 is SVGEGT in the germline V gene. CDR3: CASSSGGDLGWWYEQYF. CDR3 coding DNA: TGTGCCAGCAGTTCCGGCGGCGATTTGGGATGGTGGTACGAGCAGTACTTC.

The rearrangement links TRBV20-1 to TRBJ1-1; weak D call: TRBD1 (5 bases). Germline V gene data show CDR1 as DFQATT and CDR2 as SNEGSKA (reference sequence). CDR3 length equals 12 residues. Trimming removed 6 bases at V and 3 bases at J, with 11 bases between. The CDR3 loop reads CSATGRDTEAFF. The CDR3 nucleotides are TGCAGTGCAACTGGCAGGGACACTGAAGCTTTCTTT.

V usage is TRBV10-3 and J usage is TRBJ1-2, with D possibly matching TRBD1 (5 bases). The CDR3 contains 15 residues. Germline loops: CDR1 ENHRY, CDR2 SYGVKD. V was pared by 0 bases and J by 4 bases, with 12 bases between. The CDR3 region has the DNA TGTGCCATCAGTGAGTCGTGGCAGGGCCTCTATGGCTACACCTTC. Translating gives CAISESWQGLYGYTF.

This clonotype was recorded a few times. The V call is TRBV6-2 or TRBV6-3, the J call TRBJ2-6; D is perhaps TRBD1 (5 bases). Germline V lookup: CDR1 MNHEY, CDR2 SVGEGT. CDR3 length: 19 residues. V dropped 4 bases and J dropped 1 base, with 20 bases sitting between them. CDR3 in DNA: TGTGCCAGCAGTTCCGGCATCCCGGGCAGGGTTTCTGGGGCCAACGTCCTGACTTTC. The encoded protein is CASSSGIPGRVSGANVLTF.

This clonotype was seen only a few times. The rearrangement links TRBV20-1 to TRBJ1-2; D remains ambiguous. The CDR3 consists of 10 residues. The ends were cut back, 5 bases at V and 10 bases at J, with 11 bases in the middle. Germline loops: CDR1 DFQATT, CDR2 SNEGSKA (reference sequence). CDR3 loop: CSAGHAAYTF. Written as DNA, the CDR3 is TGCAGTGCTGGTCATGCGGCCTACACCTTC.

The chain couples TRBV10-3 to TRBJ2-7; 14 bases are a match to TRBD2. The CDR3 has 14 amino acids. After removal of 10 bases from V and 3 bases from J, the junction contained 5 bases not matched to a gene. Germline CDR1 is ENHRY and CDR2 is SYGVKD. The CDR3 bases are TGTGCCACCGGACTAGCGGGGGGAAACTACGAGCAGTACTTC. Its protein is CATGLAGGNYEQYF.

The V gene is TRBV5-1, the J gene TRBJ2-5; D may be TRBD1 or TRBD2 (5 bases each). The J call may be faulty, since TRBJ2-7 better matches the DNA end. This CDR3 is built from 15 residues. The V gene's germline CDR1 is SGHRS and CDR2 YFSETQ. CDR3 DNA sequence: TGCGCCAGCAGCTTGGGGGACGCCCGTTCCTACGAGCAGTACTTC. It yields the protein CASSLGDARSYEQYF.

This clonotype was recorded only once. One end of the junction fails to match germline, which may point to a read error. This sequence joins TRBV7-9 and TRBJ2-5; the match to TRBD1 covers 9 bases. Germline CDR1 reads SEHNR; CDR2 reads FQNEAQ (reference sequence). This CDR3 spans 15 amino acids. This CDR3 is CAGSLMGQGSETQYF. CDR3 coding DNA: TGTGCCGGCAGCTTAATGGGACAGGGATCAGAGACCCAGTACTTC.

This sequence joins TRBV29-1 and TRBJ2-1; perhaps D is TRBD1 or TRBD2 (5 bases each). V was shortened by 8 bases and J by 5 bases, with 19 bases between the two germline ends. CDR1 SQVTM and CDR2 ANQGSEA come from the germline V gene. This CDR3 region has 14 residues. CDR3 sequence reads: CSPSELGENNEQFF. DNA of the CDR3: TGCAGCCCTTCGGAACTGGGGGAAAACAATGAGCAGTTCTTC.

The chain employs TRBV7-2 and TRBJ2-5, with D possibly TRBD2 on 6 matching bases. The germline CDR1 and CDR2 sequences are SGHTA and FQGNSA. The CDR3 totals 17 residues. Trimming took off 5 bases at V and 5 bases at J, with 24 bases between the two ends. The CDR3 here is CASSKGRQRAIDETQYF. CDR3 bases: TGTGCCAGCAGCAAGGGGAGGCAGCGGGCCATCGATGAGACCCAGTACTTC.

The CDR3 DNA is TGCAGCTTTACACCGTACAACGAGCAGTACTTC. Translation: CSFTPYNEQYF. This chain joins TRBV29-1 and TRBJ2-7; D is ambiguous. This CDR3 region has 11 residues. Germline CDR1 is SQVTM and CDR2 is ANQGSEA. Deletions cut 8 bases from V and 5 bases from J, with 13 bases between.

This clonotype was seen more than once but under ten times. The chain joins TRBV11-2 to TRBJ1-2; unclear D gene. CDR1 is SGHAT and CDR2 is FQNNGV in the germline V gene. The length of the CDR3 is 14 residues. Trimming pared 6 bases from V and 2 bases from J, leaving 13 bases between. CDR3 in DNA: TGTGCCAGCAGACATAGGACGGGGAACTATGGCTACACCTTC. Protein product: CASRHRTGNYGYTF.

This sequence joins TRBV6-5 and TRBJ2-5, with TRBD1 matching 7 bases. This CDR3 comprises 15 residues. The germline V gene has CDR1 MNHEY and CDR2 SVGAGI. V lost 6 bases to trimming and J lost 6 bases; unmatched junction nucleotides: 13. The CDR3 region is CASRYDRDIRKTQYF. The CDR3 nucleotides read TGTGCCAGCAGATACGACAGGGACATTCGGAAGACCCAGTACTTC.

In its sample, this clonotype was seen a few times. CDR3 loop: CASSLARSRSETQYF. The DNA for the CDR3 is TGTGCCAGCAGCTTAGCGCGGTCTAGGTCAGAGACCCAGTACTTC. This chain links TRBV7-2 with TRBJ2-5, with D hard to call. The V and J ends lost 0 bases and 4 bases respectively, with 12 bases between them. This CDR3 has 15 residues. Germline V gene data show CDR1 as SGHTA and CDR2 as FQGNSA.

The V call is TRBV6-6, the J call TRBJ2-5; D is unresolved. The J call may be mistaken, given a closer DNA end match to TRBJ2-7. Germline lookup yields CDR1 MNHNY and CDR2 SVGAGI (reference sequence). The CDR3 sequence is 11 residues long. CDR3 nucleotides: TGTGCCAGCGGGGAATCCTACGAGCAGTACTTC. Its translation: CASGESYEQYF.

There are a few counts of this clonotype. This chain uses TRBV5-1 with TRBJ2-3; D ambiguous. The end of the DNA is better explained by TRBJ1-5, so the J call may be wrong. The CDR3 extends over 15 amino acids. Germline values: CDR1 SGHRS, CDR2 YFSETQ. The CDR3 bases are TGCGCCAGCAGCTTGGGACTAGCGAAAACAGATACGCAGCATTTT. Translation gives CASSLGLAKTDTQHF.

The sample holds a few counts of this clonotype. The CDR3 sequence: CASSGQMNTGELFF. The CDR3 bases are TGTGCCAGCAGCGGACAAATGAACACCGGGGAGCTGTTTTTT. The chain recombines TRBV9 with TRBJ2-2, with D uncertain. Looked up from germline, CDR1 is SGDLS and CDR2 is YYNGEE. This CDR3 spans 14 amino acids. V was cut by 3 bases and J by 1 base, with 7 bases left in between. The full variable domain, completed using reference TRBV9 and TRBJ2-2, is DSGVTQTPKHLITATGQRVTLRCSPRSGDLSVYWYQQSLDQGLQFLIQYYNGEERAKGNILERFSAQQFPDLHSELNLSSLELGDSALYFCASSGQMNTGELFFGEGSRLTVL.